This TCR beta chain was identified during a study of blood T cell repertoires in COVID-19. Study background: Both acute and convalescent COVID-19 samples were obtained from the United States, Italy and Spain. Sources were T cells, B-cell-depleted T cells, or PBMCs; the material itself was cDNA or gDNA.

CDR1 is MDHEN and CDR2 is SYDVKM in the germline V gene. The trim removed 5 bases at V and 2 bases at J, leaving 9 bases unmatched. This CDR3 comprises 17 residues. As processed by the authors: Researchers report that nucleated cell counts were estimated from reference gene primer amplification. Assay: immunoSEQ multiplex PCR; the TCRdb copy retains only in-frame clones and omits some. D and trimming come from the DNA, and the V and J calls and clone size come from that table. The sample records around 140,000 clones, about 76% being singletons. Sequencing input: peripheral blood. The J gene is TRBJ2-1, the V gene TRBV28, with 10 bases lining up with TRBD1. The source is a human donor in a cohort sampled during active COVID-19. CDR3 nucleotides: TGTGCCAGCAGTCCAACGACAGGGGGCGCGACCTACAATGAGCAGTTCTTC. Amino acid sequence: CASSPTTGGATYNEQFF.